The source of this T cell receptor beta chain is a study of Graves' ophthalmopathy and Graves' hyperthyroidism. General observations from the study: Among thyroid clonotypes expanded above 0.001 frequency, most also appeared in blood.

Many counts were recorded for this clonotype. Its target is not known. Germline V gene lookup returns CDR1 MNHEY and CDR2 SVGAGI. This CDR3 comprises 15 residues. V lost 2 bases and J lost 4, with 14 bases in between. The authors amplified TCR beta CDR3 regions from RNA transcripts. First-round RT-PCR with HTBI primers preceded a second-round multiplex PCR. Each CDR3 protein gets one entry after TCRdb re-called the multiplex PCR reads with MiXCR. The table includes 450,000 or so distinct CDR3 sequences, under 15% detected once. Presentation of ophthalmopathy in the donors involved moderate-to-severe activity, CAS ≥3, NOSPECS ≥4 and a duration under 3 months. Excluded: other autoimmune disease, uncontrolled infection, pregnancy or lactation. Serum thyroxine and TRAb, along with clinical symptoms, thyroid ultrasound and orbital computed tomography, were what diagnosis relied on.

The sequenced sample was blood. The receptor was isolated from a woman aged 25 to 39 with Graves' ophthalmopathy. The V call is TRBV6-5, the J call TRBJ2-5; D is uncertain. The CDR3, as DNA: TGTGCCAGCAGTTACACCTTGGGCCGGCCAGAGACCCAGTACTTC. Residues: CASSYTLGRPETQYF.